This is a list of T cell receptor beta chains from one sample in a study of cytomegalovirus exposure and HLA in healthy donors. Profiled with immunoSEQ multiplex PCR; TCRdb holds only in-frame clones, not every one. Counted here are about 140,000 clones, 75% to 90% occurring once; the ten biggest clones make up 1.2%. The sequenced sample consisted of PBMCs. These receptors all come from a female donor in good health and CMV-seronegative. The CDR3 runs from the conserved cysteine through the conserved F or W. D genes are given only for firm matches.

CSAGLGQGATGNTIYF	TRBV29-1	TRBJ1-3	TRBD1
CASGPRDTFYGYTF	TRBV27	TRBJ1-2	.
CASFAGGDQPQHF	TRBV10-2	TRBJ1-5	TRBD1
CASSLLTDGDEKLFF	TRBV4-1	TRBJ1-4	.
CASSDPTGPNEKLFF	TRBV6-1	TRBJ1-4	TRBD1
CASSITPSSYNEQFF	TRBV5-1	TRBJ2-1	.
CASSQDGGKTNEKLFF	TRBV4-2	TRBJ1-4	.
CASSQVQGYYGYTF	TRBV14	TRBJ1-2	.
CASSYIGLNEKLFF	TRBV14	TRBJ1-4	.
CASLRPSPEAFF	TRBV7-9	TRBJ1-1	.
CASSPGQGAMNTEAFF	TRBV5-1	TRBJ1-1	TRBD1
CASSQGQSYYGYTF	TRBV4-2	TRBJ1-2	.
CASSQDNSREGHKDTQYF	TRBV4-1	TRBJ2-3	TRBD2
CASSPGGFQETQYF	TRBV5-4	TRBJ2-5	.
CASSLSGKPEQYF	TRBV27	TRBJ2-7	TRBD2
CASSLGGQVTGELFF	TRBV11-1	TRBJ2-2	.
CASSPSMPSEQYF	TRBV18	TRBJ2-7	.
CASSPRQGALITEAFF	TRBV19	TRBJ1-1	TRBD1
CASSLEASTGTKNIQYF	TRBV5-1	TRBJ2-4	.
CASSYSRQGDQPQHF	TRBV6-5	TRBJ1-5	TRBD1
CASSPRDRGHYGYTF	TRBV2	TRBJ1-2	TRBD1
CSARAGNTQHF	TRBV20-1	TRBJ1-5	.
CASSIDRVVYNEQFF	TRBV7-9	TRBJ2-1	TRBD1
CAWSGQLNQPQHF	TRBV30	TRBJ1-5	.
CASSHRPRGPGEQYF	TRBV2	TRBJ2-7	TRBD1
CASSLRVAGVQETQYF	TRBV4-1	TRBJ2-5	TRBD2
CASSRHGQGAYEQYF	TRBV27	TRBJ2-7	TRBD1